A single sample gave rise to the 2 T cell receptor beta chains below, sequenced in a study of cytomegalovirus exposure and HLA in healthy donors. The PCR was carried out with 60 Vbeta primers and 13 Jbeta primers. TCRdb's copy holds only in-frame clones and misses some; the assay was immunoSEQ multiplex PCR. Here the sample spans roughly 100,000 clones, 66% being singletons. Sequencing was done on a sample of PBMCs. These receptors all come from a woman aged 45-65 years in good health and CMV-seronegative.

The genes are TRBV11-2 and TRBJ2-7; D not certain. V was pared by 5 bases and J by 0 bases, with 2 bases between. Germline V CDR1 and CDR2: SGHAT, FQNNGV. CDR3 length: 11 residues. The CDR3 loop is CASSHSYEQYF. The CDR3 nucleotides read TGTGCCAGCAGCCACTCCTACGAGCAGTACTTC.

V and J are TRBV10-3 and TRBJ1-2; 7 bases line up with TRBD1. J was trimmed by 3 bases and V by 7 bases; bases with no gene match: 8. The CDR3 consists of 14 residues. CDR1 is ENHRY and CDR2 is SYGVKD in the germline V gene. The CDR3 region has the DNA TGTGCCATCACCCCAGAACAGGGGTACTATGGCTACACCTTC. Encoded protein: CAITPEQGYYGYTF.